This T cell receptor beta chain was obtained from a study of blood T cell repertoires in COVID-19. Profiling relied on immunoSEQ multiplex PCR, and the TCRdb table lists in-frame clones only, not all of them. This table has roughly 87,000 clones, roughly four fifths appearing once. J gave up 4 bases and V 5 bases, and 10 bases lay outside the gene matches. Germline values: CDR1 SGHAT, CDR2 FQNNGV. This CDR3 is built from 15 residues. V gene TRBV11-2 combines with J gene TRBJ1-1; 7 bases align to TRBD1. The specimen sequenced was peripheral blood. This clonotype was sampled from a woman in her 70s with acute or convalescent COVID-19. Here the CDR3 reads CASSAPGGRSTEAFF. Here the CDR3 DNA reads TGTGCCAGCAGCGCCCCAGGGGGTAGAAGCACTGAAGCTTTCTTT. Full variable domain (outside the CDR3, taken from reference TRBV11-2 and TRBJ1-1): EAGVAQSPRYKIIEKRQSVAFWCNPISGHATLYWYQQILGQGPKLLIQFQNNGVVDDSQLPKDRFSAERLKGVDSTLKIQPAKLEDSAVYLCASSAPGGRSTEAFFGQGTRLTVV.